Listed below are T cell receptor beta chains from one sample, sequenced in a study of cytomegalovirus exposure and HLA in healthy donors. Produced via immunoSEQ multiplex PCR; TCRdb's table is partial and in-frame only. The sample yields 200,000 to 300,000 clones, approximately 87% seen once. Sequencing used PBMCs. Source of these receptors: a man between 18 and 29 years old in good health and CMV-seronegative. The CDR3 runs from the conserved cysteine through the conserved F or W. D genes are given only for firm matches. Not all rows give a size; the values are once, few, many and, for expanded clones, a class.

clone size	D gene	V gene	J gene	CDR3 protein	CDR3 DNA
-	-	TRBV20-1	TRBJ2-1	CSAGPSNEQFF	TGCAGTGCTGGGCCATCAAATGAGCAGTTCTTC
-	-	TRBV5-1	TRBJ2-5	CASSGNLPGAETQYF	TGCGCCAGCAGCGGGAATCTTCCGGGAGCAGAGACCCAGTACTTC
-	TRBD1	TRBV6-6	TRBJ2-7	CASGHTGTGGHEQYF	TGTGCCAGCGGACATACCGGGACAGGGGGACACGAGCAGTACTTC
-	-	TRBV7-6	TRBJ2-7	CASSLVGGYEQYF	TGTGCCAGCAGCTTAGTAGGGGGCTACGAGCAGTACTTC
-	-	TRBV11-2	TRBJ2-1	CASSPLRTGRGYNEQFF	TGTGCCAGCAGCCCACTCCGCACAGGGAGAGGATACAATGAGCAGTTCTTC
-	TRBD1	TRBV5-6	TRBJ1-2	CASSWGDRVWYGYTF	TGTGCCAGCAGCTGGGGCGACAGGGTGTGGTATGGCTACACCTTC
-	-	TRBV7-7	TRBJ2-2	CASSLEVTSGGELFF	TGTGCTAGCAGCTTAGAAGTGACATCAGGCGGGGAGCTGTTTTTT
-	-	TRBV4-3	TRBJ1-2	CASSQARAGSNYGYTF	TGCGCCAGCAGCCAAGCCCGTGCAGGCTCTAACTATGGCTACACCTTC
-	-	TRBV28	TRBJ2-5	CASSFKHQETQYF	TGTGCCAGCAGCTTCAAGCACCAAGAGACCCAGTACTTC
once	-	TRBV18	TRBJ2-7	CASSPSQGSYEQYF	TGTGCCAGCTCACCCAGCCAGGGCTCCTACGAGCAGTACTTC
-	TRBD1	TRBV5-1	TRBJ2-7	CASRDPGTVSEQYF	TGCGCCAGCAGGGATCCCGGGACAGTCAGCGAGCAGTACTTC